The present T cell receptor beta chain was sequenced within a study of shared clonotypes between healthy human individuals. Points from the study as a whole: It was expected that sequencing depth would affect clonotype sharing among donors.

Profiling relied on immunoSEQ multiplex PCR, and the TCRdb table lists in-frame clones only, not all of them. The top ten clones hold approximately 1.1% of a sample with over a million clones, roughly 96% of them seen once. Germline V CDR1 and CDR2: SGHTA, FQGNSA. The ends were cut back, 3 bases at V and 9 bases at J, with 9 bases in the middle. CDR3 length: 12 amino acids. All participating donors were Caucasian adults from Nashville, Tennessee. Regarding this clone: Antigen: not known.

The chain employs TRBV7-2 and TRBJ2-1; the D is unclear. Sequenced: naive CD4+ T cells sorted from blood. Subset indicated: CD45RA+ positively selected. The TCR comes from a man under 40 in good health. In DNA, the CDR3 is TGTGCCAGCAGCTTGACCTGGGGTGAGCAGTTCTTC. Translated, it gives CASSLTWGEQFF.